One sample yielded the 21 T cell receptor beta chains listed below, sequenced in a study of T cells expressing NK-cell markers. TCRdb reanalyzed the 5' RACE reads, giving one entry per CDR3 protein sequence and no DNA. This specimen shows roughly 450,000 distinct CDR3 sequences; the ten leading clones hold approximately 1.5%. Sequencing input: blood T cells: a sorted CD56 or NKG2C T cell subset, CD4+ or CD8+ T cells, or bulk PBMC T cells (not recorded which). These receptors were collected from a woman in her forties or fifties in good health.

The V gene is TRBV5-1, the J gene TRBJ2-2; the TCRdb call, TRBD1, lacks DNA for checking. There are 16 residues in the CDR3. The germline V gene has CDR1 SGHRS and CDR2 YFSETQ. The CDR3 spells CASSAPTGRTTGELFF.

The genes are TRBV5-1 and TRBJ2-2; the D call of TRBD2 rests on TCRdb alone, since no DNA is present to check it. The germline CDR1 and CDR2 sequences are SGHRS and YFSETQ. The CDR3 has 15 amino acids. CDR3 region: CASSLISGPTGELFF.

The gene calls are TRBV18 and TRBJ2-1; TCRdb selects TRBD2, and the lack of DNA leaves this call unchecked. The germline V gene has CDR1 KGHSH and CDR2 LQKENI. The CDR3 spans 14 residues. CDR3: CASSPIGLAHEQFF.

The V call is TRBV12-3 or TRBV12-4, the J call TRBJ2-3; the TCRdb call, TRBD2, lacks DNA for checking. This CDR3 has 15 residues. CDR3 in amino acids: CASRTSGTSGDTQYF.

The V call is TRBV28, the J call TRBJ2-1. This CDR3 region has 15 residues. Looked up from germline, CDR1 is MDHEN and CDR2 is SYDVKM. This CDR3 reads CASRGKWVSYNEQFF.

The rearrangement uses TRBV10-3 and TRBJ1-2; the D gene TCRdb calls, TRBD1, cannot be checked with no DNA. CDR1 and CDR2 (germline): ENHRY, SYGVKD. The CDR3 covers 15 residues. The CDR3 spells CAISESGDRYYGYTF.

This chain uses TRBV6-2 or TRBV6-3 with TRBJ2-1; TCRdb selects TRBD2, and the lack of DNA leaves this call unchecked. Per germline, CDR1 MNHEY and CDR2 SVGEGT. There are 15 residues in the CDR3. Here the CDR3 reads CASSFPRGRYNEQFF.

The chain joins TRBV3-1 to TRBJ1-1; with no DNA, the TCRdb D assignment of TRBD1 cannot be verified. There are 13 residues in the CDR3. Germline values: CDR1 LGHDT, CDR2 YNNKEL (reference sequence). The CDR3 reads CASSQGTGTQAFF.

J is TRBJ2-1 and V is TRBV7-9; TCRdb indicates TRBD1, and absent DNA this call remains unverified. The CDR3 is 17 amino acids. CDR1 and CDR2 (germline): SEHNR, FQNEAQ (reference sequence). The CDR3 sequence is CASSVRDSGNANNEQFF.

This rearrangement joins TRBV18 to TRBJ1-2; with no DNA, the TCRdb D assignment of TRBD1 cannot be verified. CDR3 length equals 16 residues. CDR1 is KGHSH and CDR2 is LQKENI in the germline V gene. The CDR3 is CASSPPGQGVALGYTF. The full variable domain, with the rest looked up from reference TRBV18 and TRBJ1-2, is NAGVMQNPRHLVRRRGQEARLRCSPMKGHSHVYWYRQLPEEGLKFMVYLQKENIIDESGMPKERFSAEFPKEGPSILRIQQVVRGDSAAYFCASSPPGQGVALGYTFGSGTRLTVV.

V gene TRBV10-3 combines with J gene TRBJ2-1; as DNA is missing, the TRBD2 call by TCRdb cannot be tested. The CDR3 runs 15 residues. The germline gives CDR1 ENHRY, CDR2 SYGVKD. The CDR3 sequence is CAISEASGSGNEQFF.

The chain recombines TRBV10-3 with TRBJ2-7. This CDR3 comprises 19 residues. Germline loops: CDR1 ENHRY, CDR2 SYGVKD. CDR3 sequence reads: CAISEPTLLSGQIPYEQYF.

The rearrangement links TRBV9 to TRBJ2-3; absent DNA, TCRdb's TRBD1 call cannot be checked. The CDR3 totals 14 residues. Germline V lookup: CDR1 SGDLS, CDR2 YYNGEE. The CDR3 spells CASSVGQGVDTQYF.

The rearrangement uses TRBV4-1 and TRBJ1-6; TCRdb calls TRBD1, which cannot be checked without DNA. Per germline, CDR1 MGHRA and CDR2 YSYEKL. The length of the CDR3 is 14 residues. This CDR3 is CASSLDRFRSPLHF.

The V and J genes are TRBV5-4 and TRBJ2-3. Germline V gene sequence: CDR1 SGHNT, CDR2 YYREEE (reference sequence). This CDR3 comprises 14 residues. This CDR3 reads CASSLWTSTDTQYF.

CDR3 amino acids: CSGSGSGNTIYF. V is TRBV29-1 and J is TRBJ1-3. Germline V lookup: CDR1 SQVTM, CDR2 ANQGSEA. The CDR3 is 12 residues long.

The CDR3 protein is CASSWDPSYNEQFF. The chain uses TRBV5-1 and TRBJ2-1. CDR1 is SGHRS and CDR2 is YFSETQ in the germline V gene. The CDR3 consists of 14 residues. The variable domain in full, completed from reference TRBV5-1 and TRBJ2-1, reads KAGVTQTPRYLIKTRGQQVTLSCSPISGHRSVSWYQQTPGQGLQFLFEYFSETQRNKGNFPGRFSGRQFSNSRSEMNVSTLELGDSALYLCASSWDPSYNEQFFGPGTRLTVL.

This chain joins TRBV5-1 and TRBJ2-2; without DNA, the TCRdb call of TRBD2 cannot be checked. Germline V gene data show CDR1 as SGHRS and CDR2 as YFSETQ. The CDR3 length is 15 residues. CDR3 residues: CASSLRTSLPGELFF.

V is TRBV4-1 and J is TRBJ2-7. Germline loops: CDR1 MGHRA, CDR2 YSYEKL. The CDR3 contains 14 residues. The CDR3 region is CASSQGWVADEQYF.

The chain employs TRBV19 and TRBJ1-2; lacking DNA, the TRBD1 call made by TCRdb goes unchecked. The CDR3 contains 14 residues. Germline V gene sequence: CDR1 LNHDA, CDR2 SQIVND (reference sequence). CDR3 amino acids: CASTPGSANYGYTF.

The CDR3 here is CATGAGGYNEQFF. The chain employs TRBV10-3 and TRBJ2-1; TCRdb lists TRBD2, though no DNA is available to test this call. This CDR3 has 13 amino acids. The germline gives CDR1 ENHRY, CDR2 SYGVKD.